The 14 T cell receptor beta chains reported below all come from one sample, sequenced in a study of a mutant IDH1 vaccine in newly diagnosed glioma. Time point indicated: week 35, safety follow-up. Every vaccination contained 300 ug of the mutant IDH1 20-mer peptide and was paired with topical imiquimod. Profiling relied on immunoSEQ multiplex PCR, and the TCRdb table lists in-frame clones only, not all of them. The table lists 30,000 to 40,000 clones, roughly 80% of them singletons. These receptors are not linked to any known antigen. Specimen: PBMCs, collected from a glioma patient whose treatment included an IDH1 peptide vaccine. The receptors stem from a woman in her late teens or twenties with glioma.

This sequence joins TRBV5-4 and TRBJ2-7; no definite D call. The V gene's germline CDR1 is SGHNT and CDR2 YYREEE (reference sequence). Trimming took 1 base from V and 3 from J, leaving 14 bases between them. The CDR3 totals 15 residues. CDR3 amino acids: CASSLKGQESYEQYF. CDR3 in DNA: TGTGCCAGCAGCTTGAAAGGGCAGGAGAGCTACGAGCAGTACTTC.

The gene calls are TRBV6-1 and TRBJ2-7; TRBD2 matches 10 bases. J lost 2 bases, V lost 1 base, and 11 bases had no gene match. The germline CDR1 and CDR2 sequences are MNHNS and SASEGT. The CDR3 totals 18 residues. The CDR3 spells CASSEVPRLAGLTYEQYF. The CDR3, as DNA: TGTGCCAGCAGTGAAGTCCCCCGACTAGCGGGCCTTACCTACGAGCAGTACTTC.

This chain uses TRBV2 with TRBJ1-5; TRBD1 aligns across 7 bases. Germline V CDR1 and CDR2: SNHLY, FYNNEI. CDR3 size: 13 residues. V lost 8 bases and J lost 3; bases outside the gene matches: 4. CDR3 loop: CASDRETNQPQHF. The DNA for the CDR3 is TGTGCCAGCGACAGGGAGACCAATCAGCCCCAGCATTTT.

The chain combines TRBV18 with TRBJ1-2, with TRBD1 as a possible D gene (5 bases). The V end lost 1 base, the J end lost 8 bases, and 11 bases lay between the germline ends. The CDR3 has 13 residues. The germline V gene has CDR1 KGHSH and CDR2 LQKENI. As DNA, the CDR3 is TGTGCCAGCTCACCACAGGGGATGGAAGGCTACACCTTC. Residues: CASSPQGMEGYTF.

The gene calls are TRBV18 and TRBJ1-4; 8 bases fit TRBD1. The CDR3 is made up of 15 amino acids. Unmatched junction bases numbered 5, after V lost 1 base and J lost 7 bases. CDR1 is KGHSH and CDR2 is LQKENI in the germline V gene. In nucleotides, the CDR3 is TGTGCCAGCTCACCACGGACAGGGTCTCCTGAAAAACTGTTTTTT. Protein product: CASSPRTGSPEKLFF.

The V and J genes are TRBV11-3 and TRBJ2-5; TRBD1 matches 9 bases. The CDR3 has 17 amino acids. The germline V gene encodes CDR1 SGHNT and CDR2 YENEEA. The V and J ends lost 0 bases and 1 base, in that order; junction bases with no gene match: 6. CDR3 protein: CASSLDPWTGAQETQYF. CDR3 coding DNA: TGTGCCAGCAGCTTAGATCCCTGGACAGGGGCCCAAGAGACCCAGTACTTC.

The CDR3 region is CSVLRREGTNEKLFF. The CDR3 nucleotides read TGCAGCGTCCTAAGGAGGGAAGGTACTAATGAAAAACTGTTTTTT. J is TRBJ1-4 and V is TRBV29-1; D is uncertain. Trimming pared 6 bases from V and 2 bases from J, leaving 16 bases between. Looked up from germline, CDR1 is SQVTM and CDR2 is ANQGSEA. CDR3 length equals 15 residues.

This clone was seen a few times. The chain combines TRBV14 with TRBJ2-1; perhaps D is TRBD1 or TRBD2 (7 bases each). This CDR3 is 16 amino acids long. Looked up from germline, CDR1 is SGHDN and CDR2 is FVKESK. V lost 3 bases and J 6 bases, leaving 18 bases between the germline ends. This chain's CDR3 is CASSHLQGGPFNEQFF. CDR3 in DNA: TGTGCCAGCAGCCACCTTCAGGGGGGGCCCTTCAATGAGCAGTTCTTC.

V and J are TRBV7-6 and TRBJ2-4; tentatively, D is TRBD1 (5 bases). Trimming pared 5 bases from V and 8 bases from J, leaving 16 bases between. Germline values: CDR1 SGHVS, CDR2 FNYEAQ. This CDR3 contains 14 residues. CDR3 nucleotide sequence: TGTGCCAGCAGCCCCCTGGGGCCTGGGGACATTCAGTACTTC. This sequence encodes CASSPLGPGDIQYF. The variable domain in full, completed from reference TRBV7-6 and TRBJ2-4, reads GAGVSQSPRYKVTKRGQDVALRCDPISGHVSLYWYRQALGQGPEFLTYFNYEAQQDKSGLPNDRFSAERPEGSISTLTIQRTEQRDSAMYRCASSPLGPGDIQYFGAGTRLSVL.

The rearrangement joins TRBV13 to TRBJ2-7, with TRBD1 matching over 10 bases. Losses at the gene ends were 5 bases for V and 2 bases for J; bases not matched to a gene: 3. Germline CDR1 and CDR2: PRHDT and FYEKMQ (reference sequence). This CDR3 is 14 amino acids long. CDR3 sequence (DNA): TGTGCCAGCAGCACGGGACAGGGGCCCTACGAGCAGTACTTC. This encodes CASSTGQGPYEQYF.

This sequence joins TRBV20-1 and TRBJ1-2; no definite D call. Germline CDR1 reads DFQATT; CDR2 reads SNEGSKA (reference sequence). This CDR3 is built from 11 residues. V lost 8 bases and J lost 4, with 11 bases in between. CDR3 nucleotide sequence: TGCAGTCTACCGACACCCTATGGCTACACCTTC. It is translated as CSLPTPYGYTF.

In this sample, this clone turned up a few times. CDR3 DNA sequence: TGCGCCAGCAGCCATAGGTTCACCGTCGGGACAGGGGAAGTTGAGCAGTTCTTC. Protein sequence: CASSHRFTVGTGEVEQFF. J is TRBJ2-1 and V is TRBV4-1, with 10 bases that match TRBD1. The CDR3 spans 18 residues. V lost 3 bases and J lost 9; bases outside the gene matches: 17. Per germline, CDR1 MGHRA and CDR2 YSYEKL.

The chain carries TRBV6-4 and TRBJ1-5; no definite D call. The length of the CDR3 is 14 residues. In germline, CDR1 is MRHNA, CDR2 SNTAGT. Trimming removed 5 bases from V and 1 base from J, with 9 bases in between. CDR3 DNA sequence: TGTGCCAGCAGTATGGACGGGAGCAATCAGCCCCAGCATTTT. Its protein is CASSMDGSNQPQHF.

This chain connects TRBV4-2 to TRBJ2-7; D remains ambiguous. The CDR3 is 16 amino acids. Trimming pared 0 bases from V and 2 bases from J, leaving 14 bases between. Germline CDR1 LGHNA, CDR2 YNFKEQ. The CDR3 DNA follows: TGTGCCAGCAGCCAAGATGAGGTCCTTACTACCTACGAGCAGTACTTC. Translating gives CASSQDEVLTTYEQYF.